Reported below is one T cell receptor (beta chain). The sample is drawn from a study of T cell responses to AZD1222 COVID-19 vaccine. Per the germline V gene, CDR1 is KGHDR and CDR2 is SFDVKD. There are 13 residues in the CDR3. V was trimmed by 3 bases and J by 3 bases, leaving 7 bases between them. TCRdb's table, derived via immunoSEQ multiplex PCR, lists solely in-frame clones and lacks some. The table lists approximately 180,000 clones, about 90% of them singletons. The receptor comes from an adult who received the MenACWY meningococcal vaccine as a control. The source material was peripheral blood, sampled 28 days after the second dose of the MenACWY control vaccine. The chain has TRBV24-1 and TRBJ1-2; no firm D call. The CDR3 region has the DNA TGTGCCACCAGTGATGTGGGCTACTATGGCTACACCTTC. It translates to CATSDVGYYGYTF.